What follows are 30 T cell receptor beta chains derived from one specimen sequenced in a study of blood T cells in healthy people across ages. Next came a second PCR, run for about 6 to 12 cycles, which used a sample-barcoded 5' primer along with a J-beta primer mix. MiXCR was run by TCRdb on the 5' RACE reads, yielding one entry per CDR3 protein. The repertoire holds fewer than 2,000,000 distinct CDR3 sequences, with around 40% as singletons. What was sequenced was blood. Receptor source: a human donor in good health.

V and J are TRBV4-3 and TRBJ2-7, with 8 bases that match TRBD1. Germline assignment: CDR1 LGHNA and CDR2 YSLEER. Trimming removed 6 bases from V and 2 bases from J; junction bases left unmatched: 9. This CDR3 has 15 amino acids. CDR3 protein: CASSPGQGIPYEQYF. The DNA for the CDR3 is TGCGCCAGCAGTCCCGGACAGGGAATCCCCTACGAGCAGTACTTC.

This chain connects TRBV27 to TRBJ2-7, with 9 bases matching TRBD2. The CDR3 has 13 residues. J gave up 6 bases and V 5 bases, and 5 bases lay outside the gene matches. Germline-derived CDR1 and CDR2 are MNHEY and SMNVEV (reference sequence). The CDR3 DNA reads TGTGCCAGCAGTCTAGCGGGATTAACCGAGCAGTACTTC. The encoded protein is CASSLAGLTEQYF.

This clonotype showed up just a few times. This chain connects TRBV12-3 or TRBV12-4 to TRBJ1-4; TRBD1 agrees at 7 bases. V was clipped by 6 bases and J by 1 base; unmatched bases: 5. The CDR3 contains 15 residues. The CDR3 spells CASRLTGETNEKLFF. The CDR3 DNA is TGTGCCAGCAGACTAACAGGGGAAACTAATGAAAAACTGTTTTTT.

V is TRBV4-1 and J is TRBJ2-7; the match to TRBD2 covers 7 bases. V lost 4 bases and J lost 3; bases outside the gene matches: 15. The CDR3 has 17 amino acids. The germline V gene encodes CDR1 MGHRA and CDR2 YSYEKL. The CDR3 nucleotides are TGCGCCAGCAGCCCCTTTGGGAAGGAGGGAGGGAACTACGAGCAGTACTTC. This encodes CASSPFGKEGGNYEQYF.

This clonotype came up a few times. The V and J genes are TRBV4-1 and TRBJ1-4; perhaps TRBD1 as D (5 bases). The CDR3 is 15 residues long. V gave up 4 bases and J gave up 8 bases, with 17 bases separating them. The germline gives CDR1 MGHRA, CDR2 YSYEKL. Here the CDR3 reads CASSLQESLAEKLFF. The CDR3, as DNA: TGCGCCAGCAGCCTACAGGAGTCTCTGGCGGAAAAACTGTTTTTT.

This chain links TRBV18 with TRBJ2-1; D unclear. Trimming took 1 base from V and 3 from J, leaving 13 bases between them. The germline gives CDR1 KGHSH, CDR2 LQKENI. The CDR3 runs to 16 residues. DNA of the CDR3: TGTGCCAGCTCACCACAGGCTACCCACCTCTACAATGAGCAGTTCTTC. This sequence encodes CASSPQATHLYNEQFF.

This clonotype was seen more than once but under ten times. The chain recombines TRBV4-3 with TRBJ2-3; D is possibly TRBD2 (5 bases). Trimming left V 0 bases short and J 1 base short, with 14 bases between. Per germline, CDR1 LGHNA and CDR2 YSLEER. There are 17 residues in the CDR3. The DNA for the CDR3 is TGCGCCAGCAGCCAAGAGAGCGGTCCTATTGGCACAGATACGCAGTATTTT. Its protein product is CASSQESGPIGTDTQYF.

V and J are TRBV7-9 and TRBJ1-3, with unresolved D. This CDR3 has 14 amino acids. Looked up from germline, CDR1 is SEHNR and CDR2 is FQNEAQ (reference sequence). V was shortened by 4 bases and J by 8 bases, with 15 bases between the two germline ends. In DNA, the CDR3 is TGTGCCAGCAGCTCGATCCTCCGGGGAGACACCATATATTTT. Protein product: CASSSILRGDTIYF.

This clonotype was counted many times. CDR3 sequence reads: CASSLRDREWSGYTF. CDR3 nucleotides: TGTGCCAGCAGCTTAAGGGACAGGGAATGGTCGGGCTACACCTTC. This rearrangement joins TRBV7-2 to TRBJ1-2, with 9 bases matching TRBD1. Germline CDR1 and CDR2: SGHTA and FQGNSA. The CDR3 is 15 residues long. Trimming removed 2 bases from V and 8 bases from J; junction bases left unmatched: 9.

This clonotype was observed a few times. The CDR3 DNA follows: TGCAGTGCTAGAGATGCGTTGAACACTGAAGCTTTCTTT. Translation gives CSARDALNTEAFF. This chain uses TRBV20-1 with TRBJ1-1, with no clear D. Trimming left V 0 bases short and J 0 bases short, with 5 bases between. Germline CDR1 reads DFQATT; CDR2 reads SNEGSKA (reference sequence). The CDR3 is 13 residues long.

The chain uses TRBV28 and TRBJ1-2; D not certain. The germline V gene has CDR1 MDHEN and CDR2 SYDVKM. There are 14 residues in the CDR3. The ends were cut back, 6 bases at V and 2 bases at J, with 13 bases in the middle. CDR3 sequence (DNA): TGTGCCAGCAGACCGTCCGGGATGAACTATGGCTACACCTTC. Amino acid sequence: CASRPSGMNYGYTF.

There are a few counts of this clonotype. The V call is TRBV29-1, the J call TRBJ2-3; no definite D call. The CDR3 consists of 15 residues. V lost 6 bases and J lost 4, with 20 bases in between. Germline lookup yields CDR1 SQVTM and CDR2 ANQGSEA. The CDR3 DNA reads TGCAGCGTCCCCTACGATTTCCTAGACGCAGATACGCAGTATTTT. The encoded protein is CSVPYDFLDADTQYF.

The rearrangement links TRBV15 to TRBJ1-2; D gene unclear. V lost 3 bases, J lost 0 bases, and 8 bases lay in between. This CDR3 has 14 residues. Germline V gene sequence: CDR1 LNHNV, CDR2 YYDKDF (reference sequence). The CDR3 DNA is TGTGCCACCAGCAGTTCTGGGCCTAACTATGGCTACACCTTC. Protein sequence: CATSSSGPNYGYTF.

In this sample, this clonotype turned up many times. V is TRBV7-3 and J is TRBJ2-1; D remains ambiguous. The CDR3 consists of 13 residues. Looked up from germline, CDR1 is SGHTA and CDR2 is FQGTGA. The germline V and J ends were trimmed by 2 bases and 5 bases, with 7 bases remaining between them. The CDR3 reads CASSLSGNNEQFF. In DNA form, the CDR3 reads TGTGCCAGCAGCTTATCAGGAAACAATGAGCAGTTCTTC.

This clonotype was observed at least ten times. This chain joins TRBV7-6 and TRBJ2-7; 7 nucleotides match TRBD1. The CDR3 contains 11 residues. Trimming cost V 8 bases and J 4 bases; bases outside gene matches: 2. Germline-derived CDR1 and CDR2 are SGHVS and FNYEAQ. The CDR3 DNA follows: TGTGCCAGCGGCAGGGGGTACGAGCAGTACTTC. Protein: CASGRGYEQYF.

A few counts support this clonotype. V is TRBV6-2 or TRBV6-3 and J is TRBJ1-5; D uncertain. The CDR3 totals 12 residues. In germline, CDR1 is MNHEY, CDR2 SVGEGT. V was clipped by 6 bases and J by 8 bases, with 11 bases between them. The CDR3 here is CASSHRREPQHF. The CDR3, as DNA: TGTGCCAGCAGCCATAGACGGGAGCCCCAGCATTTT.

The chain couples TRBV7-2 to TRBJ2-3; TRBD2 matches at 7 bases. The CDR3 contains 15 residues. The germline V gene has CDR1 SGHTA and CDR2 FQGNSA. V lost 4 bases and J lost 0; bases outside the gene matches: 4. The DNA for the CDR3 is TGTGCCAGCAGCTCCCAAGCGGGGAGCACAGATACGCAGTATTTT. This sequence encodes CASSSQAGSTDTQYF.

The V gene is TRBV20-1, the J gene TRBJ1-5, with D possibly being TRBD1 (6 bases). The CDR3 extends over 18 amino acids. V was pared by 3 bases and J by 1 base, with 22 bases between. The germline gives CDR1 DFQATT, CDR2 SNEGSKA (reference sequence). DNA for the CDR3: TGCAGTGCTAGCCTAGCCCCAGGGGCGACGGAGAGCAATCAGCCCCAGCATTTT. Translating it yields CSASLAPGATESNQPQHF.

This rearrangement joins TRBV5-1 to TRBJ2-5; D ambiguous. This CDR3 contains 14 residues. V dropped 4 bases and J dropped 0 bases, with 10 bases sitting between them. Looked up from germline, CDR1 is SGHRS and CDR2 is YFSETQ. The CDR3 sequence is CASSATTYQETQYF. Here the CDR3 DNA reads TGCGCCAGCAGCGCTACTACCTACCAAGAGACCCAGTACTTC.

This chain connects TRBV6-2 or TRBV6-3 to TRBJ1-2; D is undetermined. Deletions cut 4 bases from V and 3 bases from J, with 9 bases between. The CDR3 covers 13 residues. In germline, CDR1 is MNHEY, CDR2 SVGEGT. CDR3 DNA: TGTGCCAGCAGTTTCGACATATACTATGGCTACACCTTC. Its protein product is CASSFDIYYGYTF.

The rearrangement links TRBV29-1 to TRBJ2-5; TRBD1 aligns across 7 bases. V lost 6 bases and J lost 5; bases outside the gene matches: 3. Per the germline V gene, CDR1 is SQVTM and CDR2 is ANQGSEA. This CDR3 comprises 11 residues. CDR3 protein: CSVMTGETQYF. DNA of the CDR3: TGCAGCGTCATGACAGGGGAGACCCAGTACTTC.

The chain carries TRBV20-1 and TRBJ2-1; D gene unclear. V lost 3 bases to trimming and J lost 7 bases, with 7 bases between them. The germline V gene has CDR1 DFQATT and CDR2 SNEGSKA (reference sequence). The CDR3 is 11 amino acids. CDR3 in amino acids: CSASGRNEQFF. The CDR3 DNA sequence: TGCAGTGCTAGTGGACGGAATGAGCAGTTCTTC.

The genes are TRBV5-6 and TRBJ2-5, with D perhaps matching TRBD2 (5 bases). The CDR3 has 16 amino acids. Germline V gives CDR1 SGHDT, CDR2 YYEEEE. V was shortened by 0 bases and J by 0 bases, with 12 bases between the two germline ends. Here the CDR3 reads CASSLALAPYQETQYF. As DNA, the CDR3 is TGTGCCAGCAGCTTGGCGCTAGCACCGTACCAAGAGACCCAGTACTTC.

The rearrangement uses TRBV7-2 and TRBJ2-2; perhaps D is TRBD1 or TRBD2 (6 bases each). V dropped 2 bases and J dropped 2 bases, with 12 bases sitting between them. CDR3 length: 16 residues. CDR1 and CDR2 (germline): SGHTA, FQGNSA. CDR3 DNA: TGTGCCAGCAGCTTAAGGAGGGGGACCAACACCGGGGAGCTGTTTTTT. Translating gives CASSLRRGTNTGELFF.

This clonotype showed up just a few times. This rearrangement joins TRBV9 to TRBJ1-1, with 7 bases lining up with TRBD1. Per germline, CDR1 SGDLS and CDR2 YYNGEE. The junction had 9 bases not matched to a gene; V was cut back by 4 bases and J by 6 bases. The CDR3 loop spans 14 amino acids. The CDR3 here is CASSPNRGGAEAFF. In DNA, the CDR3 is TGTGCCAGCAGCCCGAACAGGGGAGGGGCTGAAGCTTTCTTT.

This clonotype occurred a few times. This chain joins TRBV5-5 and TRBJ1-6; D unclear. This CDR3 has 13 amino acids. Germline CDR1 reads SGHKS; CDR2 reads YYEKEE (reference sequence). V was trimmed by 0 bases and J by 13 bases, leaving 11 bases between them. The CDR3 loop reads CASSLDFSIPLHF. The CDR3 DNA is TGTGCCAGCAGCTTGGATTTTTCGATCCCCCTCCACTTT.

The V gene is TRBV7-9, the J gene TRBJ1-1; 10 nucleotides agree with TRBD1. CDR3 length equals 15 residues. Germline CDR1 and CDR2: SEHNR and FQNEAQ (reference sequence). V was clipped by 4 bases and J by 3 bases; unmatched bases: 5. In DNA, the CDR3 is TGTGCCAGCAGCTCGCGACAGGGGGCAGACACTGAAGCTTTCTTT. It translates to CASSSRQGADTEAFF.

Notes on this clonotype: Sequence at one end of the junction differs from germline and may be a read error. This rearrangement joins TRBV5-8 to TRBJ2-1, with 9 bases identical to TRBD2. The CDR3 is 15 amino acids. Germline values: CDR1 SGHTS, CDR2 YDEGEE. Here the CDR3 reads CAGSLAVSGGDEQFF. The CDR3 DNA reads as TGTGCCGGCAGCTTGGCCGTTAGCGGGGGAGATGAGCAGTTCTTC.

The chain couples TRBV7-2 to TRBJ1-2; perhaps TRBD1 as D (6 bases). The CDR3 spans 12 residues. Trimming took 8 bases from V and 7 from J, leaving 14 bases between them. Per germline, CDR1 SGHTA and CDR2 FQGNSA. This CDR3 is CASGIQGLGYTF. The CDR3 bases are TGTGCCAGCGGAATACAGGGTCTTGGCTACACCTTC.

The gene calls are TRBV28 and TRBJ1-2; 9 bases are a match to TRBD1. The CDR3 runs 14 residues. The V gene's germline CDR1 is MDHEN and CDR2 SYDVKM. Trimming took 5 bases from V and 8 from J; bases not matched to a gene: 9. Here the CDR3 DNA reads TGTGCCAGCAGTCTAACAGGGGGCGTACACGGCTACACCTTC. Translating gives CASSLTGGVHGYTF.